This TCR beta chain was identified in a study of blood T cell repertoires in COVID-19. Generated by immunoSEQ multiplex PCR, the TCRdb table keeps only in-frame clones and is missing some. The top ten clones hold around 3.9% of a sample with roughly 320,000 clones, 85% to 95% of them seen once. This CDR3 contains 16 residues. CDR1 is LGHDT, CDR2 YNNKEL, per germline (reference sequence). The germline V and J ends were trimmed by 0 bases and 2 bases, with 13 bases remaining between them. The sequencing input was PBMCs or T cells enriched from blood (not recorded which). The source is a woman aged 25-40 years who had been exposed to COVID-19. V is TRBV3-1 (or the pseudogene TRBV3-2) and J is TRBJ1-2; D might be TRBD1 (6 bases). The CDR3 bases are TGTGCCAGCAGCCAAGATGGGGGCGGGAGAAACTATGGCTACACCTTC. Translated: CASSQDGGGRNYGYTF.